This entry features one T cell receptor beta chain sequence. This CDR3 contains 15 residues. The V gene end was trimmed by 2 bases and the J gene end by 1 base; junction bases not matched to a gene: 3. CDR1 and CDR2 from the germline V gene are MDHEN and SYDVKM. The data are from a study of blood T cell repertoires in COVID-19. Repertoires were generated with immunoSEQ multiplex PCR, while TCRdb's copy carries only in-frame clones and drops some. Of 70,000 to 95,000 clones listed, around 94% are singletons. The chain recombines TRBV28 with TRBJ2-7; 9 bases line up with TRBD1. The receptor comes from a woman between 55 and 75 years old with active COVID-19. The sequencing input was peripheral blood. The CDR3 loop is CASSLNRGPSYEQYF. The DNA of the CDR3 is TGTGCCAGCAGTTTAAACAGGGGGCCGTCCTACGAGCAGTACTTC.